This T cell receptor beta chain was sequenced during a study of immune characterization of retroperitoneal liposarcoma. This clonotype has only a few counts. TCRdb re-called the PCR reads through MiXCR, storing one row per CDR3 protein. This sample yields about 10,000 distinct CDR3 sequences, of which approximately 35% are seen a single time; over 9% belongs to the top ten. Material for sequencing was tumor tissue. The origin of this receptor is a female donor with retroperitoneal liposarcoma.

Here the CDR3 DNA reads TGTGCCAGCAGTCGCCCCGGGGGGGCAGAGACCCAGTACTTC. Its protein product is CASSRPGGAETQYF. The chain has TRBV6-1 and TRBJ2-7, with 8 positions matching TRBD2. The end of the DNA fits TRBJ2-5 better, so the J call may be wrong. CDR1 and CDR2 from the germline V gene are MNHNS and SASEGT. CDR3 size: 14 residues.